Each of the 5 T cell receptor beta chains below was sequenced from the same sample in a study of blood T cell repertoires in COVID-19. Assay: immunoSEQ multiplex PCR; the TCRdb copy retains only in-frame clones and omits some. The table lists over 200,000 clones, over 70% of them singletons. The specimen sequenced was PBMCs or T cells enriched from blood (not recorded which). These receptors were collected from a woman in her twenties or thirties who had been exposed to COVID-19.

The chain uses TRBV5-1 and TRBJ2-3, with 14 bases that match TRBD2. J lost 1 base, V lost 4 bases, and 8 bases had no gene match. Per germline, CDR1 SGHRS and CDR2 YFSETQ. The CDR3 runs to 18 residues. The CDR3 sequence is CASSPKGLAGAGTDTQYF. Here the CDR3 DNA reads TGCGCCAGCAGCCCAAAGGGACTAGCGGGAGCAGGCACAGATACGCAGTATTTT.

This chain uses TRBV3-1 (or the pseudogene TRBV3-2) with TRBJ2-2; 11 bases line up with TRBD2. The trim removed 4 bases at V and 4 bases at J, leaving 2 bases unmatched. Germline assignment: CDR1 LGHDT and CDR2 YNNKEL (reference sequence). The CDR3 runs 15 residues. CDR3 region: CASSPSGGLTGELFF. CDR3 nucleotide sequence: TGTGCCAGCAGCCCTAGCGGGGGGCTCACCGGGGAGCTGTTTTTT.

V gene TRBV12-3 or TRBV12-4 combines with J gene TRBJ2-2, with 8 bases identical to TRBD2. This CDR3 spans 13 amino acids. CDR3 residues: CASTSEGAGELFF. Written as DNA, the CDR3 is TGTGCTTCGACTAGCGAGGGGGCCGGGGAGCTGTTTTTT.

The chain combines TRBV4-1 with TRBJ2-7; D gene ambiguous. Trimming removed 0 bases from V and 5 bases from J, with 17 bases in between. CDR1 and CDR2 (germline): MGHRA, YSYEKL. This CDR3 has 16 residues. CDR3 protein: CASSQDIGTVPDEQYF. The CDR3 DNA reads TGCGCCAGCAGCCAAGATATAGGTACAGTCCCTGACGAGCAGTACTTC.

The V call is TRBV11-3, the J call TRBJ2-3, with a tentative D call TRBD1 (6 bases). Deletions cut 5 bases from V and 3 bases from J, with 12 bases between. The CDR3 runs 14 residues. CDR1 and CDR2 (germline): SGHNT, YENEEA. The CDR3, as DNA: TGTGCCAGCAGCCCCGACAGGAGGACAGATACGCAGTATTTT. It encodes CASSPDRRTDTQYF.